Sequencing of this T cell receptor (beta chain) was carried out in a study of PD-L1 blockade in urothelial cancer. Study-wide background: Patients began atezolizumab, 1,200 mg intravenously every 3 weeks, at some point between 2013 and 2014. The patients had undergone anywhere from 0 to 3 prior chemotherapy regimens. Treatment start was followed by blood analysis at 3 weeks (second dose) and again at 6 weeks.

There are a few counts of this clone. As for time point: peripheral blood 6 weeks after treatment start. Between the trimmed V and J ends, which lost 3 bases and 4 bases, there was a span of 16 bases. Germline assignment: CDR1 MDHEN and CDR2 SYDVKM. The CDR3 is 16 amino acids. The templates were synthetic TCR analogs, and they were spiked into each PCR. The assay was immunoSEQ multiplex PCR, and TCRdb's table has in-frame clones only and misses some. The table has roughly 30,000 clones, around 89% seen once; the top ten hold 6.5% to 8%. The sequence came from a man older than 75 with urothelial cancer. V is TRBV28 and J is TRBJ1-3; the D gene is possibly TRBD1 (6 bases). The material sequenced was PBMCs, taken around atezolizumab (anti-PD-L1) treatment. The CDR3 DNA is TGTGCCAGCAGTTTCCCAAAACAGGGCCAAGGAAACACCATATATTTT. Its translation: CASSFPKQGQGNTIYF.